The text below deals with one T cell receptor beta chain. It has no known antigen specificity. Base qualities are not provided; no much larger clone lies one nucleotide away. The sample originates from a study of OX40 agonist ivuxolimab in advanced cancers. Notes on the research overall: The costimulatory receptor OX40 (CD134) was targeted by ivuxolimab, a fully human IgG2 agonistic monoclonal antibody. Partial responses occurred in three dose-escalation patients, of whom one had hepatocellular carcinoma and two had cutaneous melanoma. The dose-escalation cohort was roughly 83% male with a mean age of approximately 60 years, ranging from 23 to 79. Intravenous ivuxolimab was administered to patients every 2 weeks at six dose levels: 0.01, 0.1, 0.3, 1.5, 3 and 10 mg/kg. Peripheral TCRbeta sequencing aimed to test whether ivuxolimab altered TCR sequence diversity and caused clonal T-cell expansion. Of the approximately 54 patients in dose escalation, 19 had hepatocellular carcinoma, roughly 15 had melanoma, 9 had renal cell carcinoma and 9 had head and neck cancer. Patients were allowed to have had prior anti-PD-1, anti-PD-L1 or anti-CTLA-4 therapy, and around 40% of the dose-escalation patients had previously received checkpoint inhibitors. The paper covers the monotherapy dose-escalation part of the phase I ivuxolimab trial, which included N of about 50 patients. What the research found in general, with its limitations: Which antigens the clonally expanded peripheral T cells were specific for was not determined. After ivuxolimab, more expanded clones were found on average in CD8+ T cells than in CD4+ T cells. Low levels of normalized T-cell clonal expansion were also seen in some patients who did not respond. Partial responders in the 0.1-3.0 mg/kg groups had among the lowest normalized peripheral clonal expansion, especially among CD8+ T cells. At doses of 0.1 to 3.0 mg/kg, clonal expansion of both CD4+ and CD8+ blood T cells was observed from baseline to week 6.

Patients with a history of autoimmune disease or receiving systemic immunosuppression were excluded from the trial. Peripheral blood for TCR sequencing was collected from all dose cohorts at baseline, on cycle 4 day 1, and on cycle 7 day 1. Samples came from an open-label, multicenter, first-in-human phase I dose-escalation trial of ivuxolimab. Adults with locally advanced or metastatic melanoma, renal cell, hepatocellular, or head and neck squamous cell carcinoma were enrolled in the trial. Before TCR sequencing, CD4+ and CD8+ T cells were separately sorted from peripheral blood. Genomic DNA was isolated from the sorted cells so that the TCRbeta CDR3 region could be sequenced. TCRbeta CDR3 regions were sequenced using the immunoSEQ Assay. TCRdb holds this immuneACCESS table with in-frame rearrangements only. Some clones are missing; in checked studies, unresolved V genes explain under half, and the rest has no known cause. The sample table lists 95,000 to 150,000 clones, around 90% of them with a count of one. The top ten clones comprise approximately 0.81% of the sample.

This specimen was CD4+ or CD8+ T cells sorted from blood, taken in a trial of the OX40 agonist ivuxolimab. The sequence was collected from an adult with an advanced solid tumor such as melanoma, head and neck, liver or kidney cancer.

The nucleotide sequence reads TGTGCCAGCAGCGCGGACACTAACTATGGCTACACCTTC. Its coded protein is CASSADTNYGYTF. The rearrangement combines TRBV7-6 with TRBJ1-2; the D gene is possibly TRBD1, with 5 bases matching. Relative to germline, V is 5 bases shorter and J is 0 bases shorter, with 7 bases between their ends. The germline V gene sets CDR1 to SGHVS and CDR2 to FNYEAQ. The CDR3 starts with the cysteine, ends with the phenylalanine, and has 13 residues. Only the CDR3 part of the read is kept: 39 bases, read in frame from the first base.